The 3 T cell receptor beta chains presented below share a single source sample, sequenced in a study of shared clonotypes between healthy human individuals. Repertoires were generated with immunoSEQ multiplex PCR, while TCRdb's copy carries only in-frame clones and drops some. Altogether just under 95,000 clones are present, over 60% being singletons, with the ten largest covering about 50%. The source material was memory CD8+ T cells sorted from blood. Indicated subset: CD45RO+ cells pooled with CCR7-negative TemRA cells. Every receptor here comes from a man younger than 40 in good health.

The rearrangement joins TRBV29-1 to TRBJ2-1; maybe TRBD1 (5 bases). V lost 3 bases and J 9 bases, leaving 9 bases between the germline ends. This CDR3 spans 11 amino acids. Germline assignment: CDR1 SQVTM and CDR2 ANQGSEA. The CDR3: CSVDIQGEQFF. The DNA of the CDR3 is TGCAGCGTTGATATTCAGGGTGAGCAGTTCTTC.

CDR3 DNA: TGTGCCAGCAGTTTCGACGGGAGGGATTACAATGAGCAGTTCTTC. Translating it yields CASSFDGRDYNEQFF. The V and J genes are TRBV27 and TRBJ2-1; 8 bases map to TRBD2. With V trimmed by 3 bases and J by 4 bases, 5 bases remained unmatched. Germline CDR1 is MNHEY and CDR2 is SMNVEV (reference sequence). There are 15 residues in the CDR3.

The gene calls are TRBV10-3 and TRBJ2-5, with TRBD2 identical over 9 bases. V lost 6 bases to trimming and J lost 4 bases; unmatched junction nucleotides: 9. The CDR3 is made up of 15 amino acids. Germline CDR1 and CDR2: ENHRY and SYGVKD. The CDR3 DNA reads TGTGCCATCAGACCGGGACTAGCTATCGGAGAGACCCAGTACTTC. It translates to CAIRPGLAIGETQYF.